The 2 T cell receptor beta chains below come from one sample, sequenced in a study of cytomegalovirus exposure and HLA in healthy donors. 60 Vbeta and 13 Jbeta primers were used in PCR. Only in-frame clones appear in the TCRdb table, and some are missing; sequencing was by immunoSEQ multiplex PCR. Here the sample spans fewer than 150,000 clones, 60% to 85% being singletons. Sequenced: PBMCs. These receptor sequences come from a young man in good health and CMV-seronegative.

Only a few counts were recorded for this clone. The V call is TRBV5-1, the J call TRBJ1-2; D is unresolved. Germline CDR1 and CDR2: SGHRS and YFSETQ. V lost 0 bases to trimming and J lost 6 bases, with 15 bases between them. The CDR3 sequence is 15 residues long. CDR3 bases: TGCGCCAGCAGCTTGGGGGGAGATTGGGGTGATGGCTACACCTTC. It yields the protein CASSLGGDWGDGYTF.

This clone was observed a single time. The chain has TRBV6-5 and TRBJ2-5; 7 bases match TRBD2. The V gene end was trimmed by 5 bases and the J gene end by 3 bases; junction bases not matched to a gene: 9. This CDR3 has 15 amino acids. The germline CDR1 and CDR2 sequences are MNHEY and SVGAGI. CDR3 DNA sequence: TGTGCCAGCAGTGCCCCGGAAGCGGGGAAAGAGACCCAGTACTTC. It encodes CASSAPEAGKETQYF.